Listed below are T cell receptor beta chains from one sample, sequenced in a study of blood T cell repertoires in COVID-19. Data came from immunoSEQ multiplex PCR; TCRdb stores just in-frame clones and leaves some out. The table has around 150,000 clones, about four fifths seen once. Sequenced: peripheral blood. Source of these receptors: a man in his thirties or forties with COVID-19, enrolled during active disease. The conserved cysteine and the conserved F or W are not part of the CDR3 here.

j_gene,v_gene,CDR3aa
TRBJ1-4,TRBV14,ASSQLSTGQSYKLF
TRBJ2-5,TRBV23-1,ARSGIGETQY
TRBJ2-7,TRBV28,ASTAPATTSGEQY
TRBJ2-3,TRBV5-4,ASSLQAGGGDTQY
TRBJ1-1,TRBV3-1/TRBV3-2,ASSPRGGTEAF
TRBJ2-1,TRBV7-9,ASSLALLGMGQGNNEQF
TRBJ2-3,TRBV28,ASSMPRASLGADTQY
TRBJ2-3,TRBV7-2,ASSLGTSGYSHTQY
TRBJ2-6,TRBV15,ATSSTRESSGANVLT
TRBJ1-4,TRBV5-5,ASSPRGGEKLF
TRBJ2-5,TRBV24-1,ATQDRGQETQY
TRBJ2-1,TRBV29-1,SVEIIKWGGFEQF
TRBJ1-2,TRBV14,ASSYDSRPGYGYT
TRBJ2-1,TRBV11-1,ASSSRSGSGYNEQF
TRBJ1-2,TRBV25-1,ASSEPGTGINGYT
TRBJ1-1,TRBV6-1,ASSEWDSAEAF
TRBJ1-2,TRBV27,ASRKTGGEGGYT
TRBJ2-3,TRBV5-1,ASSLSPRSDTQY
TRBJ1-4,TRBV27,ASSKSTGTGMKKLF
TRBJ1-5,TRBV4-2,ASSQTDRGGNQPQH
TRBJ1-5,TRBV28,ASSFSEVHQPQH
TRBJ1-3,TRBV2,ASSRGELGRGNTIY
TRBJ2-4,TRBV28,ASSLSGLAIQY
TRBJ2-7,TRBV14,ASSQNPTSGWYSYEQY
TRBJ1-5,TRBV28,ASKRAGGHFNQPQH
TRBJ2-7,TRBV19,ASSIPGQGVHEQY
TRBJ2-7,TRBV2,ASFPGSSYEQY